This T cell receptor beta chain was sequenced for a study of radiation and T cells in renal cell carcinoma. This CDR3 spans 17 amino acids. Germline V lookup: CDR1 PRHDT, CDR2 FYEKMQ (reference sequence). With 2 bases removed from V and 0 bases from J, the gap between germline ends came to 11 bases. Indicated time point: blood 4 weeks post-SBRT, at nephrectomy. Documented treatment: 15 Gy SBRT to primary tumor, nephrectomy 4 weeks later. Generated by immunoSEQ multiplex PCR, the TCRdb table keeps only in-frame clones and is missing some. The sample holds 140,000 or so clones, 65% to 90% seen once. The sample in question was blood, obtained from a patient whose treatment included radiotherapy and nephrectomy. This chain connects TRBV13 to TRBJ1-6; D remains unclear. The sequence derives from a woman between 45 and 65 years old with renal cell carcinoma. Here the CDR3 DNA reads TGTGCCAGCAGCTTATCATCGGCTAGCTCCTATAATTCACCCCTCCACTTT. Its translation is CASSLSSASSYNSPLHF.